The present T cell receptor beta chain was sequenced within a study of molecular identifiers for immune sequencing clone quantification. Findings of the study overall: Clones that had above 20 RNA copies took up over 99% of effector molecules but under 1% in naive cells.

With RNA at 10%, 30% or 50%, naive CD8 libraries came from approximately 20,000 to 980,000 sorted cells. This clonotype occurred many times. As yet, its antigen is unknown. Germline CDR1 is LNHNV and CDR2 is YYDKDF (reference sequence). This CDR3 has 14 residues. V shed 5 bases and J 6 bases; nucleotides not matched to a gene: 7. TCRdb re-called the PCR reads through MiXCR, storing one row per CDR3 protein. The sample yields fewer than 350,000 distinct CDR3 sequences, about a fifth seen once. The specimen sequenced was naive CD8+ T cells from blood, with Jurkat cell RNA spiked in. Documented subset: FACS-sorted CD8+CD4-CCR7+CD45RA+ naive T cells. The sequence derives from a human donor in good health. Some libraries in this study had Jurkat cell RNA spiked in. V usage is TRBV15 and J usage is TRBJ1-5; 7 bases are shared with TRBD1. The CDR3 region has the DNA TGTGCCACCAGCGAACGACAGGGTTTTCAGCCCCAGCATTTT. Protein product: CATSERQGFQPQHF.